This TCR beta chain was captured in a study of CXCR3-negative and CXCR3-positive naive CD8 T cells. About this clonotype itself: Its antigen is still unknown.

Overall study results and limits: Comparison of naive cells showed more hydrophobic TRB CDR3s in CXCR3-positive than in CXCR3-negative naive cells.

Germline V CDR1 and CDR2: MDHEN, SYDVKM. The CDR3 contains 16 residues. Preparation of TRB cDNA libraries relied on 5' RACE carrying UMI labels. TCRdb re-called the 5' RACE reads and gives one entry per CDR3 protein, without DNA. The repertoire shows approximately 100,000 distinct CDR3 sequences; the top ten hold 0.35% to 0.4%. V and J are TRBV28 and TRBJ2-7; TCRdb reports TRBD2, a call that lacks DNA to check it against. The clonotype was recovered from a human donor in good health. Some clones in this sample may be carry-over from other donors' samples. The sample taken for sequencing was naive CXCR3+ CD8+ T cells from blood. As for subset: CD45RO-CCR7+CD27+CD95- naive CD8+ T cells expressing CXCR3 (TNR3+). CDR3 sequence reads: CASSSGTRGWVSEQYF.